Included here is one T cell receptor (beta chain) sequence, with context. This sample is part of a study of type 1 and type 2 diabetes patients. The wider study: Samples came from type 1 diabetic, type 2 diabetic or nondiabetic people, recruited in China. T cells were magnetically sorted from PBMCs as CD4+ or CD8+ subsets.

This CDR3 has 16 residues. V lost 5 bases to trimming and J lost 4 bases; unmatched junction nucleotides: 12. Germline V CDR1 and CDR2: SGHTA, FQGTGA. Amplification started from genomic DNA. Multiplex PCR with 30 forward and 13 reverse primers amplified the TCR beta CDR3. TCRdb reprocessed the multiplex PCR reads with MiXCR, giving one entry per CDR3 protein. This sample has fewer than 300,000 distinct CDR3 sequences, with roughly 50% found just once. Each diabetic donor fulfilled classification criteria for either type 1 or type 2. The J gene is TRBJ1-1, the V gene TRBV7-3; 8 bases match TRBD1. Sequencing input: peripheral blood mononuclear cells (PBMCs). This clonotype was sampled from a man aged 18 to 30 with type 2 diabetes. The CDR3 nucleotides read TGTGCCAGCAGCCCAGGCCCGGGACAGGCGAGCACTGAAGCTTTCTTT. This translates into CASSPGPGQASTEAFF.